This TCR beta chain was sequenced in a study of blood T cells in healthy people across ages. Together with a sample-barcoded 5' primer, a J-beta primer mix was included in a second PCR lasting roughly 6 to 12 cycles. TCRdb itself ran the 5' RACE reads through MiXCR, one entry per CDR3 protein. The data contain about 640,000 distinct CDR3 sequences, around 43% of them seen just once; the ten biggest clones take up roughly 30%. The receptor was derived from a man older than 75 in good health. What was sequenced was blood.

The CDR3 region has the DNA TGTGCCAGCAGTGATTCGTCGGTAGAGACCCAGTACTTC. This gives the protein CASSDSSVETQYF. This chain links TRBV6-2 or TRBV6-3 with TRBJ2-5; D is unresolved. Trimming stripped 5 bases from V and 4 bases from J, with 11 bases between. Germline V gives CDR1 MNHEY, CDR2 SVGEGT. The CDR3 is made up of 13 amino acids.